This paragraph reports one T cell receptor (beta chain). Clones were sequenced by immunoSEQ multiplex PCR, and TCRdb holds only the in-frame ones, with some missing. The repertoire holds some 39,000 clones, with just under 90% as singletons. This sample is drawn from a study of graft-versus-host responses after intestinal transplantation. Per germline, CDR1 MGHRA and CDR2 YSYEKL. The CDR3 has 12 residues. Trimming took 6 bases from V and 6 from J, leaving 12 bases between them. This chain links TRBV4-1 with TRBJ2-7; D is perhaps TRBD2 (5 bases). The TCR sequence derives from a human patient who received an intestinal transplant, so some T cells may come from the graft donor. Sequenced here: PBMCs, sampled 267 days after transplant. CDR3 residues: CASRVEGGEQYF. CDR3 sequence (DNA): TGCGCCAGCAGGGTTGAGGGTGGCGAGCAGTACTTC.